This entry concerns a single T cell receptor (beta chain). Antigen specificity is unknown. CD4+CD8-CD45RO-CD45RA+ cells were naive CD4+; CD8+CD4-CD45RA+CD27bright cells were naive CD8+. The sample belongs to a study of healthy donors' naive CD4 and CD8 T cells. Starting from about 0.55 ug of total RNA, TCR libraries were made with linear amplification. Each CDR3 protein is one row after TCRdb ran MiXCR on the reads. The table lists approximately 180,000 distinct CDR3 sequences, 65% to 75% of them singletons. Points from the study as a whole: Naive CD4+ and CD8+ cells reportedly differed in usage of most V and J genes. Positive CDR3 charge linked to CD4+ cells, negative to CD8+ cells. Around 14% of CD4/CD8 propensity variance appeared explained by V, J and CDR3 charge.

The CDR3 is made up of 19 amino acids. Trimming at V came to 6 bases and at J to 1 base, leaving 19 bases not matched to a gene. Germline values: CDR1 MNHEY, CDR2 SVGAGI. This sequence joins TRBV6-5 and TRBJ2-3; 7 nucleotides align to TRBD1. Material: naive CD4+ and CD8+ T cells sorted from blood, pooled from several donors. This receptor was identified in a pool of human donors in good health; the sample pools cells from several healthy donors. The CDR3 region is CASSPTPKTQGLGTDTQYF. CDR3 DNA: TGTGCCAGCAGCCCCACTCCAAAAACACAGGGGCTAGGCACAGATACGCAGTATTTT.